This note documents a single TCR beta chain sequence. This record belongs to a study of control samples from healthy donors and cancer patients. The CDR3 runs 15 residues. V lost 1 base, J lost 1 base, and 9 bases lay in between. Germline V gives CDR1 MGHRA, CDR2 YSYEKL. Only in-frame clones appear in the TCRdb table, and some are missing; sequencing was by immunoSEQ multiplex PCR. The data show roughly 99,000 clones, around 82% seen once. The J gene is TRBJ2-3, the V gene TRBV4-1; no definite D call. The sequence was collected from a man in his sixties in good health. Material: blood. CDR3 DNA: TGCGCCAGCAGCCAAGGGCACGGGCGCACAGATACGCAGTATTTT. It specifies CASSQGHGRTDTQYF.